This T cell receptor beta chain comes out of a study of cytomegalovirus exposure and HLA in healthy donors. Study-wide points: Previously analyzed data showed that most TCR beta V segments were productive at a frequency of about 87% or about 30%.

With regard to this clone: Its antigen is still unknown.

The primer mix had 60 Vbeta and 13 Jbeta primers. Clones were read by immunoSEQ multiplex PCR, and TCRdb kept only the in-frame ones, dropping some. The sample carries 85,000 to 100,000 clones, around 59% recorded once. CDR3 length equals 15 residues. CDR1 is MNHNS and CDR2 is SASEGT in the germline V gene. Trimming took off 5 bases at V and 0 bases at J, with 14 bases between the two ends. What was sequenced was PBMCs. The V and J genes are TRBV6-1 and TRBJ2-7; TRBD1 is a possible D gene (6 bases). The clonotype originates from a human donor in good health. CDR3 bases: TGTGCCAGCAGTAAATGGACAGCTTTCTCCTACGAGCAGTACTTC. It specifies CASSKWTAFSYEQYF.